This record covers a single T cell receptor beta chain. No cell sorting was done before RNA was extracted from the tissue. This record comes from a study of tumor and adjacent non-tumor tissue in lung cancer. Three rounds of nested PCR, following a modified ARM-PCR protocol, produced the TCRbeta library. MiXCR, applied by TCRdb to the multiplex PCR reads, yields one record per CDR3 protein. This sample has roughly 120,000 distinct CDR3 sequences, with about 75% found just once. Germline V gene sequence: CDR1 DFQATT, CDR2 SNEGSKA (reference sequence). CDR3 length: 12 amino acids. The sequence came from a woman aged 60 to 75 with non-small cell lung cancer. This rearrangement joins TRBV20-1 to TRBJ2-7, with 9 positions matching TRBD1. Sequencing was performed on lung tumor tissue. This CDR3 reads CKGNRGLYEQYF. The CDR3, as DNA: TGCAAAGGGAACAGGGGGCTCTACGAGCAGTACTTC.